These T cell receptor beta chains were read from a single sample in a study of blood T cell repertoires in COVID-19. Clones were sequenced by immunoSEQ multiplex PCR, and TCRdb holds only the in-frame ones, with some missing. The data show a few hundred thousand clones, with approximately 89% seen just once and less than 11% held by the top ten. The source material was peripheral blood. Receptors originate from a woman in her twenties or thirties with COVID-19, enrolled during active disease. Each CDR3 is given with its conserved first and last residue.

>TRBV28
CASSYGVGYEQYF
>TRBV18
CASSPRIAPLNEQYF
>TRBV6-6
CASSPGDSRYGYTF
>TRBV18
CASSVGQGVDYGYTF
>TRBV5-1
CASSLDGTGGAGANVLTF
>TRBV30
CAWTRTSGTWDEQYF
>TRBV4-1
CASSRTLGGYTF
>TRBV5-1
CASSLGAGVYEQYF
>TRBV10-2
CASRRDSFSGELFF
>TRBV30
CACFRTAEAFF
>TRBV6-5
CASNPGQGLSYTF
>TRBV29-1
CSAMGASGNTIYF
>TRBV6-6
CASSSYRSRQGGQYF
>TRBV7-6
CASSLAYPAGPYNEQFF
>TRBV28
CASTEPGMNTEAFF
>TRBV10-2
CASSGVRAYEQYF
>TRBV10-1
CASSESMQGGRGNQPQHF
>TRBV5-4
CASSWAGRGSGNTIYF
>TRBV27
CASSPTGPYEQYF
>TRBV3-1/TRBV3-2
CASSLSPGHPAEAFF
>TRBV7-9
CASSSGLAGGLTGELFF
>TRBV6-5
CASSYEGRDNSPLHF
>TRBV7-2
CASSLGGSGAGGEQFF